The 30 T cell receptor beta chains reported below all come from one sample, sequenced in a study of blood T cell repertoires in COVID-19. Sequencing was performed with immunoSEQ multiplex PCR; in TCRdb, only in-frame clones are kept and a portion is missing. The sample shows some 170,000 clones, roughly 87% of them seen only once. The sample consisted of PBMCs or T cells enriched from blood (not recorded which). All receptors come from a human donor with acute COVID-19. The donor label of this sample is uncertain.

The chain has TRBV11-2 and TRBJ1-1, with no clear D. Trimming stripped 3 bases from V and 1 base from J, with 6 bases between. CDR1 and CDR2 (germline): SGHAT, FQNNGV. The length of the CDR3 is 13 residues. CDR3 loop: CASSLGQNTEAFF. The DNA of the CDR3 is TGTGCCAGCAGCTTGGGCCAGAACACTGAAGCTTTCTTT. The complete variable domain, with remaining parts taken from reference TRBV11-2 and TRBJ1-1, reads EAGVAQSPRYKIIEKRQSVAFWCNPISGHATLYWYQQILGQGPKLLIQFQNNGVVDDSQLPKDRFSAERLKGVDSTLKIQPAKLEDSAVYLCASSLGQNTEAFFGQGTRLTVV.

The CDR3 nucleotides read TGTGCCAGCAGCTCGCGACAGTTGAACACTGAAGCTTTCTTT. Amino acids: CASSSRQLNTEAFF. V gene TRBV7-8 combines with J gene TRBJ1-1; TRBD1 is a possible D gene (5 bases). This CDR3 has 14 amino acids. Deletions cut 4 bases from V and 0 bases from J, with 9 bases between. The V gene's germline CDR1 is SGHVS and CDR2 FQNEAQ.

Here the CDR3 reads CASSLQEGEKLFF. Written as DNA, the CDR3 is TGTGCCAGCAGCCTACAGGAGGGAGAAAAACTGTTTTTT. The chain couples TRBV6-2 or TRBV6-3 to TRBJ1-4; tentative D call: TRBD1 (5 bases). Germline V CDR1 and CDR2: MNHEY, SVGEGT. CDR3 length: 13 residues. Deletions cut 6 bases from V and 8 bases from J, with 13 bases between.

This rearrangement joins TRBV19 to TRBJ1-5; the match to TRBD1 covers 9 bases. V lost 9 bases, J lost 5 bases, and 11 bases stayed unmatched. The germline gives CDR1 LNHDA, CDR2 SQIVND (reference sequence). There are 15 residues in the CDR3. This chain's CDR3 is CASRDGQGRYQPQHF. In nucleotides, the CDR3 is TGTGCCAGCCGAGACGGACAGGGGAGGTATCAGCCCCAGCATTTT.

The CDR3 nucleotides read TGTGCCAGCAGTTATTGGTTATCAGGGGACGGGCAGCCCCAGCATTTT. Its protein is CASSYWLSGDGQPQHF. This chain joins TRBV6-2 or TRBV6-3 and TRBJ1-5; a possible D gene is TRBD1 (6 bases). The CDR3 runs to 16 residues. V was shortened by 3 bases and J by 7 bases, with 19 bases between the two germline ends. Germline CDR1 reads MNHEY; CDR2 reads SVGEGT.

The chain has TRBV4-2 and TRBJ1-2; no firm D call. Germline CDR1 LGHNA, CDR2 YNFKEQ. This CDR3 is 12 amino acids long. V was cut by 0 bases and J by 8 bases, with 7 bases left in between. The DNA for the CDR3 is TGTGCCAGCAGCCAAGAGGAGGGAGGCTACACCTTC. Its translation: CASSQEEGGYTF.

This chain connects TRBV3-1 (or the pseudogene TRBV3-2) to TRBJ1-2, with 10 nucleotides matching TRBD1. The CDR3 length is 14 residues. The germline CDR1 and CDR2 sequences are LGHDT and YNNKEL (reference sequence). The V gene end was trimmed by 1 base and the J gene end by 6 bases; junction bases not matched to a gene: 2. The CDR3 nucleotides are TGTGCCAGCAGCCAAGCCGGGACAGGGGATGGCTACACCTTC. It specifies CASSQAGTGDGYTF.

The V call is TRBV9, the J call TRBJ2-3; 10 nucleotides align to TRBD2. The CDR3 is made up of 18 amino acids. Per the germline V gene, CDR1 is SGDLS and CDR2 is YYNGEE. V shed 0 bases, J shed 1 base, and the junction held 8 bases outside the gene matches. Here the CDR3 DNA reads TGTGCCAGCAGCGTAGCTACCAGGACTAGCGGCCGCACAGATACGCAGTATTTT. Its translation: CASSVATRTSGRTDTQYF.

J is TRBJ2-5 and V is TRBV5-1, with 12 bases aligning to TRBD2. V was clipped by 0 bases and J by 5 bases; unmatched bases: 8. This CDR3 region has 17 residues. Germline V gene sequence: CDR1 SGHRS, CDR2 YFSETQ. In DNA form, the CDR3 reads TGCGCCAGCAGCTTGGACCTGGGACTAGCGGGCGAGGAGACCCAGTACTTC. Translation gives CASSLDLGLAGEETQYF.

The J gene is TRBJ2-7, the V gene TRBV14; 7 bases are a match to TRBD1. In germline, CDR1 is SGHDN, CDR2 FVKESK. This CDR3 comprises 16 residues. V shed 1 base and J 2 bases; nucleotides not matched to a gene: 8. The CDR3 region is CASSQVIRGLAYEQYF. The CDR3 DNA reads as TGTGCCAGCAGCCAAGTAATCAGGGGGTTGGCCTACGAGCAGTACTTC.

The chain joins TRBV6-5 to TRBJ1-2, with D unclear. Deletions cut 0 bases from V and 8 bases from J, with 16 bases between. There are 15 residues in the CDR3. Germline V gives CDR1 MNHEY, CDR2 SVGAGI. CDR3 sequence (DNA): TGTGCCAGCAGTTACTCGTCGGAGACTCTCTGGGGCTACACCTTC. Translation: CASSYSSETLWGYTF.

J is TRBJ2-1 and V is TRBV7-9, with D perhaps matching TRBD2 (7 bases). V dropped 4 bases and J dropped 2 bases, with 18 bases sitting between them. This CDR3 is built from 17 residues. CDR1 and CDR2 from the germline V gene are SEHNR and FQNEAQ (reference sequence). CDR3 bases: TGTGCCAGCAGCTCCCCGCGAGGGGAGGGGGCCTACAATGAGCAGTTCTTC. Translation: CASSSPRGEGAYNEQFF.

V is TRBV5-1 and J is TRBJ1-6, with 8 bases identical to TRBD1. The CDR3 runs to 16 residues. J gave up 9 bases and V 0 bases, and 8 bases lay outside the gene matches. Germline values: CDR1 SGHRS, CDR2 YFSETQ. The CDR3 DNA sequence: TGCGCCAGCAGCTTGGTTGGGAACAGGGGGGGTTCACCCCTCCACTTT. Translation: CASSLVGNRGGSPLHF.

V and J are TRBV5-6 and TRBJ1-2; possibly TRBD1 for D (6 bases). The CDR3 loop spans 13 amino acids. The germline V gene has CDR1 SGHDT and CDR2 YYEEEE. The germline V and J ends were trimmed by 2 bases and 6 bases, with 11 bases remaining between them. CDR3 protein: CASSFKQGDGYTF. The DNA of the CDR3 is TGTGCCAGCAGCTTCAAACAGGGTGATGGCTACACCTTC.

This clone was detected once. The chain is built from TRBV6-4 and TRBJ2-2; the match to TRBD1 covers 11 bases. Trimming at V came to 9 bases and at J to 6 bases, leaving 3 bases not matched to a gene. The germline V gene has CDR1 MRHNA and CDR2 SNTAGT. The CDR3 totals 13 residues. DNA for the CDR3: TGTGCCAGAGGGACAGGGGGGTCCGGGGAGCTGTTTTTT. Translating it yields CARGTGGSGELFF.

The CDR3 region is CASSRGQVPTDTQYF. CDR3 in DNA: TGCGCCAGCAGCCGGGGACAGGTTCCCACAGATACGCAGTATTTT. The gene calls are TRBV4-1 and TRBJ2-3; 8 bases line up with TRBD1. Germline values: CDR1 MGHRA, CDR2 YSYEKL. The CDR3 sequence is 15 residues long. V lost 4 bases and J lost 2; bases outside the gene matches: 5.

The rearrangement joins TRBV5-3 to TRBJ2-1; tentatively, D is TRBD1 (6 bases). Being an ORF, TRBV5-3 has a function that is uncertain. The CDR3 runs to 15 residues. V was trimmed by 4 bases and J by 4 bases, leaving 15 bases between them. The CDR3 nucleotides are TGTGCCAGAAGCCCTGACGGAAGGGGGTACAATGAGCAGTTCTTC. Its translation is CARSPDGRGYNEQFF.

This rearrangement joins TRBV12-5 to TRBJ2-1, with 10 bases identical to TRBD2. CDR3 length: 19 residues. Germline values: CDR1 LGHNT, CDR2 FRNRAP. V shed 0 bases and J 0 bases; nucleotides not matched to a gene: 8. Written as DNA, the CDR3 is TGTGCTAGTGGTTTGGTAGTAGCGGGGGGACAAAGCTCCTACAATGAGCAGTTCTTC. It encodes CASGLVVAGGQSSYNEQFF.

The chain is built from TRBV30 and TRBJ2-5, with 9 positions matching TRBD1. Unmatched junction bases numbered 7, after V lost 1 base and J lost 4 bases. The CDR3 runs 15 residues. Germline V gene data show CDR1 as GTSNPN and CDR2 as SVGIG (reference sequence). The CDR3 here is CAWSDLQGARETQYF. The CDR3 region has the DNA TGTGCCTGGAGTGACTTACAGGGGGCCAGAGAGACCCAGTACTTC.

V gene TRBV5-1 combines with J gene TRBJ1-4; 7 nucleotides agree with TRBD1. V was clipped by 0 bases and J by 4 bases; unmatched bases: 0. Germline V CDR1 and CDR2: SGHRS, YFSETQ. CDR3 size: 14 residues. CDR3 DNA sequence: TGCGCCAGCAGCTTGGGACAGGGTAATGAAAAACTGTTTTTT. Translation: CASSLGQGNEKLFF. Complete variable domain (other parts from reference TRBV5-1 and TRBJ1-4): KAGVTQTPRYLIKTRGQQVTLSCSPISGHRSVSWYQQTPGQGLQFLFEYFSETQRNKGNFPGRFSGRQFSNSRSEMNVSTLELGDSALYLCASSLGQGNEKLFFGSGTQLSVL.

V usage is TRBV4-1 and J usage is TRBJ2-5; no definite D call. CDR1 MGHRA and CDR2 YSYEKL come from the germline V gene. CDR3 size: 12 residues. Trimming removed 3 bases from V and 11 bases from J, with 13 bases in between. The CDR3 region has the DNA TGCGCCAGCAGCCACCCCAAGAGTAATCAGTACTTC. Encoded protein: CASSHPKSNQYF.

The V gene is TRBV9, the J gene TRBJ1-4, with 7 bases lining up with TRBD1. CDR3 length: 14 amino acids. CDR1 is SGDLS and CDR2 is YYNGEE in the germline V gene. The J segment lost 5 bases and the V segment lost 4 bases, leaving 5 bases of the junction unmatched. The CDR3 region is CASSQSGGNEKLFF. For the CDR3, the DNA is TGTGCCAGCAGCCAATCAGGGGGAAATGAAAAACTGTTTTTT.

This clone was detected once. V gene TRBV20-1 combines with J gene TRBJ2-3; D possibly corresponds to TRBD2 (5 bases). Between the trimmed V and J ends, which lost 6 bases and 3 bases, there was a span of 7 bases. The CDR3 is made up of 11 amino acids. CDR1 and CDR2 from the germline V gene are DFQATT and SNEGSKA (reference sequence). For the CDR3, the DNA is TGCAGTGCCCCGGGGACAGATACGCAGTATTTT. Translated: CSAPGTDTQYF.

This clone was observed a single time. The chain is built from TRBV18 and TRBJ1-1; maybe TRBD1 (5 bases). This CDR3 is built from 14 residues. The germline V and J ends were trimmed by 1 base and 5 bases, with 11 bases remaining between them. Germline CDR1 is KGHSH and CDR2 is LQKENI. The CDR3 DNA follows: TGTGCCAGCTCACCACAAGGGGATTTTACTGAAGCTTTCTTT. Translating gives CASSPQGDFTEAFF.

The J gene is TRBJ2-2, the V gene TRBV5-1; TRBD1 aligns across 11 bases. Germline CDR1 and CDR2: SGHRS and YFSETQ. Losses at the gene ends were 0 bases for V and 6 bases for J; bases not matched to a gene: 7. The CDR3 has 17 amino acids. The CDR3, as DNA: TGCGCCAGCAGCTTGGTTCCCGGGACAGGGGGAGCCGGGGAGCTGTTTTTT. Translation gives CASSLVPGTGGAGELFF.

This chain joins TRBV27 and TRBJ2-1; TRBD1 agrees at 11 bases. Trimming took 5 bases from V and 8 from J; bases not matched to a gene: 8. The CDR3 loop spans 15 amino acids. Germline loops: CDR1 MNHEY, CDR2 SMNVEV (reference sequence). DNA for the CDR3: TGTGCCAGCAGTCGCGGACAGGGGGCCAGCGATGAGCAGTTCTTC. Protein: CASSRGQGASDEQFF.

This sequence joins TRBV12-5 and TRBJ1-1, with TRBD1 matching over 7 bases. The CDR3 sequence is 18 residues long. Germline CDR1 and CDR2: LGHNT and FRNRAP. Trimming removed 3 bases from V and 4 bases from J; junction bases left unmatched: 17. CDR3 in amino acids: CASGFRTGRVGGSTEAFF. CDR3 coding DNA: TGTGCTAGTGGTTTCCGGACAGGAAGGGTCGGCGGTAGCACTGAAGCTTTCTTT.

The V gene is TRBV12-3 or TRBV12-4, the J gene TRBJ1-2; a weak D match, TRBD1 (5 bases). The length of the CDR3 is 13 residues. The V end was cut by 5 bases, the J end by 7 bases, with 14 bases between. CDR3 region: CASSLKGPLGYTF. The CDR3 region has the DNA TGTGCCAGCAGTCTCAAGGGGCCCCTTGGCTACACCTTC.

The chain joins TRBV7-8 to TRBJ2-2, with a possible D match to TRBD2 (6 bases). Germline V gene data show CDR1 as SGHVS and CDR2 as FQNEAQ. V lost 6 bases and J lost 1, with 9 bases in between. This CDR3 has 14 amino acids. The CDR3 coding sequence is TGTGCCAGCAGTGGACTACTGAACACCGGGGAGCTGTTTTTT. This gives the protein CASSGLLNTGELFF.

The chain has TRBV28 and TRBJ1-2; 7 nucleotides agree with TRBD1. The CDR3 is made up of 15 amino acids. Germline CDR1 is MDHEN and CDR2 is SYDVKM. The ends lost 6 bases at V and 1 base at J; junction bases unmatched: 8. CDR3 in DNA: TGTGCCAGCAGCATGGGACAGCTTTTTAACTATGGCTACACCTTC. It codes for CASSMGQLFNYGYTF.